This T cell receptor (beta chain) comes out of a study of cytomegalovirus exposure and HLA in healthy donors. Study overall: Early released data comprised tens of millions of unique TCRs from HLA-typed donors.

Per the germline V gene, CDR1 is SGHRS and CDR2 is YFSETQ. V gave up 0 bases and J gave up 4 bases, with 14 bases separating them. This CDR3 contains 16 residues. PCR primers comprised 60 Vbeta and 13 Jbeta primers. Measured with immunoSEQ multiplex PCR; TCRdb has only the in-frame clones, and not every one. Seen in this sample are about 60,000 clones; the ten most common clones hold roughly 2%. Input material: PBMCs. The chain has TRBV5-1 and TRBJ2-1; D is possibly TRBD1 (7 bases). This clonotype was sampled from a young woman in good health and CMV-seronegative. In DNA, the CDR3 is TGCGCCAGCAGCTTGGTTTCAGGGGGACTTTACAATGAGCAGTTCTTC. Its translation is CASSLVSGGLYNEQFF. The full variable domain, its missing parts supplied by reference TRBV5-1 and TRBJ2-1, is KAGVTQTPRYLIKTRGQQVTLSCSPISGHRSVSWYQQTPGQGLQFLFEYFSETQRNKGNFPGRFSGRQFSNSRSEMNVSTLELGDSALYLCASSLVSGGLYNEQFFGPGTRLTVL.